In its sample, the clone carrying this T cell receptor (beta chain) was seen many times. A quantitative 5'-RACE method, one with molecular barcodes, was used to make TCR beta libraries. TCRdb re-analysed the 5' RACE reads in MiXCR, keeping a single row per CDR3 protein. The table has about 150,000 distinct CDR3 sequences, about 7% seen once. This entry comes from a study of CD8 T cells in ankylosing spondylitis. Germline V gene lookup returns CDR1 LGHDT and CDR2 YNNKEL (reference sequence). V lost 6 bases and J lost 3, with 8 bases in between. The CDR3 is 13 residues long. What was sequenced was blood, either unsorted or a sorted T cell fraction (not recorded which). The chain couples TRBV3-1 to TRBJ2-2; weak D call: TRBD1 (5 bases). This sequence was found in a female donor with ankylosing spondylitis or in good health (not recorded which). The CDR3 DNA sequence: TGTGCCAGCAGGAGACAGTACACCGGGGAGCTGTTTTTT. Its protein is CASRRQYTGELFF. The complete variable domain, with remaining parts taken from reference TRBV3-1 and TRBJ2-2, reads DTAVSQTPKYLVTQMGNDKSIKCEQNLGHDTMYWYKQDSKKFLKIMFSYNNKELIINETVPNRFSPKSPDKAHLNLHINSLELGDSAVYFCASRRQYTGELFFGEGSRLTVL.